This T cell receptor beta chain was observed in a study of T cell responses to AZD1222 COVID-19 vaccine. Findings and limits, study-wide: White British people made up most donors, females outnumbered males, and clonal diversity was possibly underestimated. Unmutated regions of variants are reportedly targeted by nearly half of spike-specific TCRs. Repertoire sampling happened only post peak T cell response.

Some clones are missing from TCRdb's copy, which holds only in-frame ones; the method was immunoSEQ multiplex PCR. Here the sample spans around 200,000 clones, roughly 92% being singletons. A word on this clone: The target antigen is unknown.

Germline V gives CDR1 SEHNR, CDR2 FQNEAQ (reference sequence). The CDR3 length is 18 residues. The V end lost 3 bases, the J end lost 0 bases, and 15 bases lay between the germline ends. This chain joins TRBV7-9 and TRBJ1-6; possible D gene TRBD1, 5 bases. The receptor was isolated from an adult who received the AZD1222 COVID-19 vaccine. The sample was peripheral blood, taken 28 days after the second AZD1222 dose. The CDR3 region has the DNA TGTGCCAGCAGCTTGGGACCTAAAGTTAGCTCCTATAATTCACCCCTCCACTTT. Translation: CASSLGPKVSSYNSPLHF.